These 9 T cell receptor beta chains were sequenced from one sample in a study of shared T cell receptors in the human thymus. Sequencing was performed with immunoSEQ multiplex PCR; in TCRdb, only in-frame clones are kept and a portion is missing. The sample lists hundreds of thousands of clones, over 90% seen once, with approximately 0.02% in the top ten. Sequenced sample: thymocytes. The receptors come from a human donor.

V usage is TRBV7-3 and J usage is TRBJ2-2, with a weak D call TRBD2 (5 bases). V was cut by 3 bases and J by 5 bases, with 25 bases left in between. The CDR3 runs 19 residues. Germline V gene sequence: CDR1 SGHTA, CDR2 FQGTGA. DNA of the CDR3: TGTGCCAGCAGCTTGGGCCAGGTCCGGGCAGGTCGGGGAACCGGGGAGCTGTTTTTT. Encoded protein: CASSLGQVRAGRGTGELFF.

The chain carries TRBV7-9 and TRBJ2-5; D call uncertain. V lost 7 bases and J 0 bases, leaving 18 bases between the germline ends. The CDR3 covers 16 residues. Germline-derived CDR1 and CDR2 are SEHNR and FQNEAQ (reference sequence). CDR3 amino acids: CASTTATQRHQETQYF. CDR3 coding DNA: TGTGCCAGCACCACAGCTACCCAAAGACACCAAGAGACCCAGTACTTC. Full variable domain (rest looked up from reference TRBV7-9 and TRBJ2-5): DTGVSQNPRHKITKRGQNVTFRCDPISEHNRLYWYRQTLGQGPEFLTYFQNEAQLEKSRLLSDRFSAERPKGSFSTLEIQRTEQGDSAMYLCASTTATQRHQETQYFGPGTRLLVL.

The rearrangement links TRBV4-3 to TRBJ2-4, with D tentatively TRBD2 (6 bases). The ends were cut back, 2 bases at V and 1 base at J, with 15 bases in the middle. From germline, CDR1 is LGHNA and CDR2 YSLEER. The CDR3 extends over 17 amino acids. The DNA of the CDR3 is TGCGCCAGCAGCCAATACGGGACGGGAGTTGCCAAAAACATTCAGTACTTC. It translates to CASSQYGTGVAKNIQYF.

Only one count was recorded for this clone. This chain connects TRBV6-5 to TRBJ1-1, with 7 bases fitting TRBD1. This CDR3 comprises 15 residues. The germline V gene encodes CDR1 MNHEY and CDR2 SVGAGI. J was trimmed by 6 bases and V by 7 bases; bases with no gene match: 14. DNA for the CDR3: TGTGCCAGCACCGGGGCTCCGACAGGGCTAGCTGAAGCTTTCTTT. This encodes CASTGAPTGLAEAFF.

V gene TRBV19 combines with J gene TRBJ2-2, with D tentatively TRBD2 (6 bases). Germline V CDR1 and CDR2: LNHDA, SQIVND (reference sequence). V gave up 8 bases and J gave up 5 bases, with 18 bases separating them. The CDR3 contains 15 residues. The CDR3 loop reads CASFEFSGGTGELFF. CDR3 DNA sequence: TGTGCCAGTTTCGAGTTTAGCGGAGGAACCGGGGAGCTGTTTTTT. Variable domain in full (rest from reference TRBV19 and TRBJ2-2): DGGITQSPKYLFRKEGQNVTLSCEQNLNHDAMYWYRQDPGQGLRLIYYSQIVNDFQKGDIAEGYSVSREKKESFPLTVTSAQKNPTAFYLCASFEFSGGTGELFFGEGSRLTVL.

The V and J genes are TRBV6-5 and TRBJ2-1; D is uncertain. V was pared by 4 bases and J by 9 bases, with 13 bases between. The CDR3 covers 13 residues. Germline lookup yields CDR1 MNHEY and CDR2 SVGAGI. This CDR3 reads CASSSRLLAEQFF. In nucleotides, the CDR3 is TGTGCCAGCAGTTCCCGGTTGCTGGCTGAGCAGTTCTTC.

Concerning this clone: Other DNA sequences in the same sample also yield this CDR3. V usage is TRBV27 and J usage is TRBJ2-3, with unresolved D. Trimming took off 3 bases at V and 3 bases at J, with 7 bases between the two ends. The CDR3 is made up of 13 amino acids. Germline-derived CDR1 and CDR2 are MNHEY and SMNVEV (reference sequence). The CDR3 protein is CASSFPGTDTQYF. CDR3 coding DNA: TGTGCCAGCAGTTTCCCGGGTACAGATACGCAGTATTTT.

This clone was picked up one time. This chain joins TRBV7-8 and TRBJ2-4, with D uncertain. Germline V CDR1 and CDR2: SGHVS, FQNEAQ. V was pared by 1 base and J by 0 bases, with 16 bases between. CDR3 length: 18 amino acids. In nucleotides, the CDR3 is TGTGCCAGCAGCTTAGAAAGGACGGTTGTTGAAGCCAAAAACATTCAGTACTTC. Residues: CASSLERTVVEAKNIQYF.

J is TRBJ2-7 and V is TRBV5-5; TRBD1 matches at 7 bases. This CDR3 is 14 amino acids long. The V gene end was trimmed by 3 bases and the J gene end by 0 bases; junction bases not matched to a gene: 3. The germline V gene has CDR1 SGHKS and CDR2 YYEKEE (reference sequence). The CDR3: CASSSDRASYEQYF. The CDR3 nucleotides are TGTGCCAGCAGCTCCGACAGGGCCTCCTACGAGCAGTACTTC.